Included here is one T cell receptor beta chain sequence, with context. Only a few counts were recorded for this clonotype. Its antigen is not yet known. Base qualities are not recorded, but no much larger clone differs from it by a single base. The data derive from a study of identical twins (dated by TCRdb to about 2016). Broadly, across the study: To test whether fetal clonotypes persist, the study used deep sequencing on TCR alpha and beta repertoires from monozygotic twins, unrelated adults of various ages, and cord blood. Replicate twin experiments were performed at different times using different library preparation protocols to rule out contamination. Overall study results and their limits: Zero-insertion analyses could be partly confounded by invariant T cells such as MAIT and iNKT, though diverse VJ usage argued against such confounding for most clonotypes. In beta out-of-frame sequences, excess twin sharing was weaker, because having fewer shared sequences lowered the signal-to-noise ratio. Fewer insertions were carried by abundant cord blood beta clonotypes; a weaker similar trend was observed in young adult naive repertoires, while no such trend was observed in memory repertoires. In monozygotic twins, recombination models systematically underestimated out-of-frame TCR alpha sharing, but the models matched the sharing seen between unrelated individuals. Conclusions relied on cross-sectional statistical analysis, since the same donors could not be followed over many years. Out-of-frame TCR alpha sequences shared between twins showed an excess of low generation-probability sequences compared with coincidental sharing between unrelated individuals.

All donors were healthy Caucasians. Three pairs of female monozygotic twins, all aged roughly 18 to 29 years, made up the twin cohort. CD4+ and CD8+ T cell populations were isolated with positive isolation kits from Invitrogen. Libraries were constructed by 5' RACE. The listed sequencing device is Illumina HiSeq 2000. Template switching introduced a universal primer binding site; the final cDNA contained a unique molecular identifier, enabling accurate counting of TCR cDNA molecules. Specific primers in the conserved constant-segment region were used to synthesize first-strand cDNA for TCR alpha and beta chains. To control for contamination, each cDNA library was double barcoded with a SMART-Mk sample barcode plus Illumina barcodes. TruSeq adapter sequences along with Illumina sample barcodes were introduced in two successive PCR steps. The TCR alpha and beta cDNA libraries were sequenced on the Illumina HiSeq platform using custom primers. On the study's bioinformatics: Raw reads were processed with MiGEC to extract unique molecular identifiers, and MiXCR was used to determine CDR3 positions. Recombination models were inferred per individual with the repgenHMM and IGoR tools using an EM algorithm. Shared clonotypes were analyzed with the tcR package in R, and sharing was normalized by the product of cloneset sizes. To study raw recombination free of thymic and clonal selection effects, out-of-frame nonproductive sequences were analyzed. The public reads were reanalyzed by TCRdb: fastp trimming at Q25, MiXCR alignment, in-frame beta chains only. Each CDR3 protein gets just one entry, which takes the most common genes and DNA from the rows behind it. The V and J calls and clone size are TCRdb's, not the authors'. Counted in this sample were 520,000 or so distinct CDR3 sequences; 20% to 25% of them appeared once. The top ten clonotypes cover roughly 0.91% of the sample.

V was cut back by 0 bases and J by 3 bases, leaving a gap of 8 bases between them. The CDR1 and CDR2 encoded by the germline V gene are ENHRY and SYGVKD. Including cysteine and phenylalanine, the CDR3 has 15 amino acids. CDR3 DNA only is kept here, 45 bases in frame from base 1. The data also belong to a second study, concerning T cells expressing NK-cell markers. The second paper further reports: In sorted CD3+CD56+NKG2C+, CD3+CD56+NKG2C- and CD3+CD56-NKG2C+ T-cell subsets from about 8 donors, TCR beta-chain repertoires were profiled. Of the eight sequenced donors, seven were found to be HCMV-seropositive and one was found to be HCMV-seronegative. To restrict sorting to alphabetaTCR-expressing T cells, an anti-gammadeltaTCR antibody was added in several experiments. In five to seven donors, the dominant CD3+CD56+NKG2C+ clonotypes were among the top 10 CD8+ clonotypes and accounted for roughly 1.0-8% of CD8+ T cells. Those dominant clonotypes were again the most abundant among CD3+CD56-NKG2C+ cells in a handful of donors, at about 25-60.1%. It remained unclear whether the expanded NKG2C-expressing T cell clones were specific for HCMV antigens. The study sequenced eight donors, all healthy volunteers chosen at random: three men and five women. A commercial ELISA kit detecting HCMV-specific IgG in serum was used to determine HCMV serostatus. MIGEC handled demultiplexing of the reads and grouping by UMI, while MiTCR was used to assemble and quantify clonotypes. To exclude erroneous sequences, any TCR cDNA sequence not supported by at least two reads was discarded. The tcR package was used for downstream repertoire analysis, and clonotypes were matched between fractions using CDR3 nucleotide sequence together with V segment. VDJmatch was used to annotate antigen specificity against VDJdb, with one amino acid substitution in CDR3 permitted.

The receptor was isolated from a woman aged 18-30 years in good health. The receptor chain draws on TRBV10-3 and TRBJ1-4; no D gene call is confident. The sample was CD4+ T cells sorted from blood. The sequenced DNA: TGTGCCATCAGTGAGTCGCCAGGTCCTAATGAAAAACTGTTTTTT. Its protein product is CAISESPGPNEKLFF.